This is a list of T cell receptor beta chains from one sample in a study of shared clonotypes between healthy human individuals. Sequenced by immunoSEQ multiplex PCR; TCRdb stores in-frame clones only, minus some. The table shows 2 million or so clones, with roughly 94% occurring only once. Material for sequencing was naive CD4+ T cells sorted from blood. The receptor source for this set is a man younger than 30 in good health. The CDR3 runs from the conserved cysteine through the conserved F or W. Fields, in order: CDR3 protein, V gene, J gene.

CAIREDQSREQYF	TRBV10-3	TRBJ2-7
CASSLNYGYTF	TRBV7-9	TRBJ1-2
CASSRQGQETQYF	TRBV19	TRBJ2-5
CASSRLAGELFF	TRBV6-5	TRBJ2-2
CASSLSGMSGANVLTF	TRBV5-1	TRBJ2-6
CASSGQGQINSPLHF	TRBV6-1	TRBJ1-6
CASSYFGPDLEQFF	TRBV6-5	TRBJ2-1
CASSLSIGLAGVYEQYF	TRBV27	TRBJ2-7
CAWSLGPAGAYEQYF	TRBV30	TRBJ2-7
CASSDSPSTGNTIYF	TRBV27	TRBJ1-3
CASGGRGPERVGYTF	TRBV6-1	TRBJ1-2
CASSGAGLGETQYF	TRBV25-1	TRBJ2-5
CASSLTGASSYNEQFF	TRBV28	TRBJ2-1
CASNQVRGVPYEQYF	TRBV28	TRBJ2-7
CASSLGRAGDTQYF	TRBV5-8	TRBJ2-3
CASSLGVTDYEQYF	TRBV5-1	TRBJ2-7
CASSSGLADVSYEQYF	TRBV6-5	TRBJ2-7
CASSQQGTEAFF	TRBV4-2	TRBJ1-1
CASSERLAPSSYNEQFF	TRBV6-1	TRBJ2-1
CASSPPAGMDEKLFF	TRBV18	TRBJ1-4
CASSVRPYEQYF	TRBV2	TRBJ2-7
CASARRLAGDNAYEQYF	TRBV18	TRBJ2-7
CASSPDRGVLQETQYF	TRBV11-2	TRBJ2-5
CSVEETAYGYTF	TRBV29-1	TRBJ1-2
CASSLEKASGGRGTDTQYF	TRBV5-1	TRBJ2-3
CASSTGQGGEKLFF	TRBV19	TRBJ1-4
CASADRDAGELFF	TRBV2	TRBJ2-2